The 19 T cell receptor beta chains below all came from one sample that was sequenced in a study of T-cell reconstitution after alpha-beta-depleted transplantation in children. Preparation of the TCRbeta library used unique molecular identifiers. TCRdb recomputed calls from the PCR reads with MiXCR, one row per CDR3 protein. The data hold over 100,000 distinct CDR3 sequences, with 10% observed a single time. The sequencing here drew on PBMCs, taken before TCRalphabeta/CD19-depleted stem cell transplant. Source of these receptors: a boy between 2 and 10 years old with acute lymphoblastic leukemia, due to receive a stem cell transplant.

This clonotype showed up many times. The rearrangement links TRBV20-1 to TRBJ2-3, with D possibly TRBD1 on 7 matching bases. The CDR3 sequence is 15 residues long. Trimming shortened V by 5 bases and J by 3 bases, and 18 bases separated the two germline ends. Germline V gene sequence: CDR1 DFQATT, CDR2 SNEGSKA (reference sequence). As DNA, the CDR3 is TGCAGTGCTGCGGACAGGCGGGGCGAGACAGATACGCAGTATTTT. This encodes CSAADRRGETDTQYF.

This clonotype was counted a few times. V gene TRBV15 combines with J gene TRBJ2-1; D possibly corresponds to TRBD2 (6 bases). CDR1 and CDR2 from the germline V gene are LNHNV and YYDKDF (reference sequence). This CDR3 has 14 residues. V was trimmed by 4 bases and J by 4 bases, leaving 11 bases between them. The CDR3 loop reads CATSKGTLYNEQFF. The CDR3, as DNA: TGTGCCACCAGCAAAGGGACTCTATACAATGAGCAGTTCTTC.

J is TRBJ2-7 and V is TRBV10-2; 12 nucleotides line up with TRBD2. Trimming took 0 bases from V and 3 from J; bases not matched to a gene: 6. Germline V lookup: CDR1 WSHSY, CDR2 SAAADI. The CDR3 runs to 17 residues. CDR3 in DNA: TGCGCCAGCAGTGAGTCGACGACTAGCGGGAGCTACTACGAGCAGTACTTC. Translated, it gives CASSESTTSGSYYEQYF.

This clonotype was recorded many times. The chain couples TRBV6-5 to TRBJ1-5; D gene ambiguous. Trimming cost V 2 bases and J 4 bases, with 6 bases left between them. CDR1 MNHEY and CDR2 SVGAGI come from the germline V gene. This CDR3 region has 13 residues. CDR3 in amino acids: CASSYGRNQPQHF. The CDR3 DNA reads as TGTGCCAGCAGTTACGGACGGAATCAGCCCCAGCATTTT.

The J gene is TRBJ2-7, the V gene TRBV6-6; weak D call: TRBD2 (5 bases). Trimming pared 9 bases from V and 2 bases from J, leaving 14 bases between. This CDR3 has 13 amino acids. Per germline, CDR1 MNHNY and CDR2 SVGAGI (reference sequence). CDR3: CASVGAWAYEQYF. The CDR3 DNA is TGTGCCAGTGTGGGAGCTTGGGCCTACGAGCAGTACTTC.

In its sample, this clonotype was seen a few times. This sequence joins TRBV27 and TRBJ2-7; 10 bases line up with TRBD2. The CDR3 contains 14 residues. With V trimmed by 8 bases and J by 7 bases, 11 bases remained unmatched. The germline V gene encodes CDR1 MNHEY and CDR2 SMNVEV (reference sequence). CDR3: CASGPAGGSAEQYF. CDR3 nucleotide sequence: TGTGCCAGCGGCCCAGCGGGAGGGTCGGCGGAGCAGTACTTC.

This clonotype was counted a few times. This chain uses TRBV12-3 or TRBV12-4 with TRBJ1-2; D is ambiguous. The CDR3 has 12 amino acids. V lost 5 bases to trimming and J lost 8 bases, with 12 bases between them. CDR3 nucleotide sequence: TGTGCCAGCAGTCCGCACCCAGACGGCTACACCTTC. Translating it yields CASSPHPDGYTF.

The table lists this clonotype with many counts. V gene TRBV29-1 combines with J gene TRBJ2-7; 9 nucleotides agree with TRBD1. V shed 6 bases and J 6 bases; nucleotides not matched to a gene: 6. Germline V gene data show CDR1 as SQVTM and CDR2 as ANQGSEA. CDR3 length: 12 residues. The CDR3 here is CSVGGTGSEQYF. CDR3 in DNA: TGCAGCGTGGGAGGGACAGGGAGCGAGCAGTACTTC.

This clonotype is medium-sized (0.01 to 0.1%) by share. This sequence joins TRBV12-3 or TRBV12-4 and TRBJ2-3, with TRBD2 matching 7 bases. The V segment lost 3 bases and the J segment 6 bases; nucleotides outside the gene matches: 9. This CDR3 is 15 amino acids long. This CDR3 reads CASSFAGASGDTQYF. CDR3 nucleotides: TGTGCCAGCAGTTTCGCGGGAGCCAGCGGGGATACGCAGTATTTT.

The chain uses TRBV20-1 and TRBJ2-1; 11 bases are shared with TRBD2. This CDR3 region has 14 residues. V dropped 0 bases and J dropped 8; count of bases not matched to a gene: 3. Germline CDR1 DFQATT, CDR2 SNEGSKA (reference sequence). In nucleotides, the CDR3 is TGCAGTGCTAGAGATCCTAGCGGGAGGTATGAGCAGTTCTTC. This sequence encodes CSARDPSGRYEQFF.

About this clonotype: At one of its ends the junction is not consistent with the germline gene, which may arise from a read error. The CDR3 loop is CASTLGWRDPYNEQFF. DNA for the CDR3: TGCGCCAGCACCCTTGGATGGCGGGACCCCTACAATGAGCAGTTCTTT. The chain links TRBV5-1 to TRBJ2-1, with a tentative D call TRBD2 (6 bases). CDR3 length equals 16 residues. CDR1 SGHRS and CDR2 YFSETQ come from the germline V gene.

Only a few counts were recorded for this clonotype. The chain joins TRBV20-1 to TRBJ1-2; tentative D call: TRBD1 (5 bases). V lost 3 bases and J lost 2, with 16 bases in between. CDR1 and CDR2 from the germline V gene are DFQATT and SNEGSKA (reference sequence). The CDR3 is 15 amino acids. The CDR3 nucleotides read TGCAGTGCTAGCACCCGGGGGGGACCAAACTATGGCTACACCTTC. It yields the protein CSASTRGGPNYGYTF.

The rearrangement links TRBV5-1 to TRBJ1-1; unclear D gene. The V gene lost 4 bases and the J gene lost 1 base, with 11 bases spanning the gap. The CDR3 consists of 14 residues. Germline V CDR1 and CDR2: SGHRS, YFSETQ. The CDR3: CASSGGTRNTEAFF. The DNA of the CDR3 is TGCGCCAGCAGCGGTGGCACGCGGAACACTGAAGCTTTCTTT. The full variable domain, completed using reference TRBV5-1 and TRBJ1-1, is KAGVTQTPRYLIKTRGQQVTLSCSPISGHRSVSWYQQTPGQGLQFLFEYFSETQRNKGNFPGRFSGRQFSNSRSEMNVSTLELGDSALYLCASSGGTRNTEAFFGQGTRLTVV.

V and J are TRBV24-1 and TRBJ2-3; TRBD2 matches 8 bases. The CDR3 sequence is 15 residues long. The V gene's germline CDR1 is KGHDR and CDR2 SFDVKD. J was trimmed by 3 bases and V by 9 bases; bases with no gene match: 10. The CDR3 DNA reads as TGTGCCACCTCCCCGGGACTAGATAGGACAGATACGCAGTATTTT. This translates into CATSPGLDRTDTQYF.

This clonotype was seen a few times. The chain combines TRBV5-1 with TRBJ2-7; D is possibly TRBD2 (5 bases). The CDR3 length is 12 residues. Germline assignment: CDR1 SGHRS and CDR2 YFSETQ. V gave up 0 bases and J gave up 11 bases, with 12 bases separating them. The CDR3: CASSLVSGREYF. Written as DNA, the CDR3 is TGCGCCAGCAGCTTGGTATCCGGGCGGGAGTACTTC.

The V call is TRBV30, the J call TRBJ1-1; TRBD1 matches 7 bases. The germline V gene encodes CDR1 GTSNPN and CDR2 SVGIG (reference sequence). The ends lost 0 bases at V and 10 bases at J; junction bases unmatched: 8. CDR3 length: 13 amino acids. The CDR3 region is CAWSVYLRQGAFF. The DNA of the CDR3 is TGTGCCTGGAGTGTATACCTAAGACAGGGAGCTTTCTTT.

Only a few counts were recorded for this clonotype. V and J are TRBV20-1 and TRBJ2-7, with 10 bases lining up with TRBD2. This CDR3 has 14 residues. Germline V lookup: CDR1 DFQATT, CDR2 SNEGSKA (reference sequence). V lost 6 bases, J lost 4 bases, and 9 bases stayed unmatched. The CDR3 reads CSAKVLAGVYEQYF. The CDR3 DNA is TGCAGTGCAAAAGTCCTAGCGGGAGTTTACGAGCAGTACTTC.

This clonotype has ten or more counts. The chain is built from TRBV7-9 and TRBJ2-5; unclear D gene. Trimming took off 1 base at V and 5 bases at J, with 11 bases between the two ends. The germline V gene has CDR1 SEHNR and CDR2 FQNEAQ (reference sequence). The CDR3 contains 14 residues. The CDR3 sequence is CASSLVSRDETQYF. The CDR3 coding sequence is TGTGCCAGCAGCTTAGTTAGTCGTGACGAGACCCAGTACTTC.

This clonotype has at least ten counts. V gene TRBV3-2 combines with J gene TRBJ2-2; TRBD2 reflects the table's D call only, with no check against the DNA. TRBV3-2 is an annotated pseudogene. There are 19 residues in the CDR3. CDR3 sequence reads: CASSLMGLAVLTNTGELFF. The CDR3 bases are TGTGCCAGCAGCCTAATGGGACTAGCGGTTTTGACGAACACCGGGGAGCTGTTTTTT.